This passage covers 13 T cell receptor beta chains from one sample sequenced in a study of Ad26.COV2.S vaccination and SARS-CoV-2 variants. Profiled with immunoSEQ multiplex PCR; TCRdb holds only in-frame clones, not every one. This sample has hundreds of thousands of clones, with around 90% found just once. Documented treatment: some 20 received Ad26.COV2.S at low or high dose, single or two shots; roughly five received placebo; per-sample allocation not given. Sampling happened 63 days after the first vaccine or placebo injection. This material consisted of peripheral blood, taken in a trial of Ad26.COV2.S vaccine versus placebo. The receptors were gathered from a person between 18 and 59 years old who received the Ad26.COV2.S COVID-19 vaccine or a placebo.

This rearrangement joins TRBV25-1 to TRBJ1-5; possibly TRBD1 for D (6 bases). Germline V gene sequence: CDR1 MGHDK, CDR2 SYGVNS. The germline V and J ends were trimmed by 5 bases and 7 bases, with 12 bases remaining between them. This CDR3 contains 13 residues. The CDR3 region has the DNA TGTGCCAGCAGTCAAACAGGGAGCCAGCCCCAGCATTTT. It translates to CASSQTGSQPQHF.

This chain links TRBV7-6 with TRBJ1-1; D is uncertain. This CDR3 comprises 13 residues. Germline V gene lookup returns CDR1 SGHVS and CDR2 FNYEAQ. Trimming took off 0 bases at V and 1 base at J, with 3 bases between the two ends. CDR3 region: CASSLAENTEAFF. In DNA, the CDR3 is TGTGCCAGCAGCTTAGCAGAGAACACTGAAGCTTTCTTT.

This clone appeared once. The chain couples TRBV4-2 to TRBJ2-2; 10 bases are shared with TRBD2. The J segment lost 7 bases and the V segment lost 0 bases, leaving 5 bases of the junction unmatched. Germline values: CDR1 LGHNA, CDR2 YNFKEQ. The CDR3 runs 16 residues. CDR3 DNA: TGTGCCAGCAGCCAAGAACTAGCGGGGTGGGGCGGGGAGCTGTTTTTT. Encoded protein: CASSQELAGWGGELFF.

The V call is TRBV16, the J call TRBJ1-1, with TRBD1 as a possible D gene (6 bases). Per the germline V gene, CDR1 is KGHSY and CDR2 is FQNENV. V lost 3 bases and J 4 bases, leaving 12 bases between the germline ends. The CDR3 loop spans 14 amino acids. The CDR3 reads CASSQTGLGTEAFF. CDR3 bases: TGTGCCAGCAGCCAGACAGGACTGGGCACTGAAGCTTTCTTT. The whole variable domain, remainder taken from reference TRBV16 and TRBJ1-1, is GEEVAQTPKHLVRGEGQKAKLYCAPIKGHSYVFWYQQVLKNEFKFLISFQNENVFDETGMPKERFSAKCLPNSPCSLEIQATKLEDSAVYFCASSQTGLGTEAFFGQGTRLTVV.

The chain employs TRBV9 and TRBJ2-1; 10 bases line up with TRBD1. Trimming took 3 bases from V and 5 from J; bases not matched to a gene: 8. Germline CDR1 SGDLS, CDR2 YYNGEE. The CDR3 consists of 16 residues. The CDR3 DNA reads as TGTGCCAGCAGCGCAGCCGGGACAGGGGTTCACAATGAGCAGTTCTTC. Residues: CASSAAGTGVHNEQFF. The variable domain in full, completed from reference TRBV9 and TRBJ2-1, reads DSGVTQTPKHLITATGQRVTLRCSPRSGDLSVYWYQQSLDQGLQFLIQYYNGEERAKGNILERFSAQQFPDLHSELNLSSLELGDSALYFCASSAAGTGVHNEQFFGPGTRLTVL.

This sequence joins TRBV10-1 and TRBJ1-1; D unresolved. Germline assignment: CDR1 WNHNN and CDR2 SYGVQD (reference sequence). This CDR3 region has 13 residues. This CDR3 reads CATRQNLNTEAFF. The DNA for the CDR3 is TGCGCGACAAGGCAGAACCTGAACACTGAAGCTTTCTTT.

The genes are TRBV3-1 (or the pseudogene TRBV3-2) and TRBJ1-2; tentatively, D is TRBD1 (5 bases). Germline V lookup: CDR1 LGHDT, CDR2 YNNKEL (reference sequence). CDR3 length equals 15 residues. Trimming cost V 0 bases and J 2 bases, with 10 bases left between them. As DNA, the CDR3 is TGTGCCAGCAGCCAAGAGGGTGGGGGGAACTATGGCTACACCTTC. It codes for CASSQEGGGNYGYTF.

This chain links TRBV14 with TRBJ2-2; D is possibly TRBD1 or TRBD2 (5 bases each). The CDR3 runs to 15 residues. Germline assignment: CDR1 SGHDN and CDR2 FVKESK. V dropped 4 bases and J dropped 1 base, with 10 bases sitting between them. The CDR3, as DNA: TGTGCCAGCAGCCGCCGGGACGGGAACACCGGGGAGCTGTTTTTT. It codes for CASSRRDGNTGELFF.

CDR3 region: CASSQDDTQYF. In DNA form, the CDR3 reads TGTGCCAGCAGCCAAGATGATACGCAGTATTTT. This chain uses TRBV3-1 (or the pseudogene TRBV3-2) with TRBJ2-3; D uncertain. Germline V gives CDR1 LGHDT, CDR2 YNNKEL (reference sequence). The CDR3 contains 11 residues. Trimming shortened V by 0 bases and J by 6 bases, and 1 base separated the two germline ends.

The chain employs TRBV6-1 and TRBJ1-2, with 7 bases that match TRBD1. The CDR3 loop spans 15 amino acids. The germline CDR1 and CDR2 sequences are MNHNS and SASEGT. J gave up 5 bases and V 0 bases, and 6 bases lay outside the gene matches. In nucleotides, the CDR3 is TGTGCCAGCAGTGAAGCCCTGGGACAGATATATGGCTACACCTTC. Protein product: CASSEALGQIYGYTF.

A single count supports this clone. The gene calls are TRBV19 and TRBJ1-1; 7 nucleotides align to TRBD1. The V gene's germline CDR1 is LNHDA and CDR2 SQIVND (reference sequence). This CDR3 spans 15 amino acids. Unmatched junction bases numbered 6, after V lost 5 bases and J lost 0 bases. CDR3: CASSYEGQLNTEAFF. Written as DNA, the CDR3 is TGTGCCAGTAGTTATGAGGGACAGCTGAACACTGAAGCTTTCTTT. Supplemented by reference TRBV19 and TRBJ1-1, the full variable domain reads DGGITQSPKYLFRKEGQNVTLSCEQNLNHDAMYWYRQDPGQGLRLIYYSQIVNDFQKGDIAEGYSVSREKKESFPLTVTSAQKNPTAFYLCASSYEGQLNTEAFFGQGTRLTVV.

CDR3 residues: CASGGQGSNQPQHF. The CDR3 DNA sequence: TGTGCCAGTGGGGGACAGGGGAGCAATCAGCCCCAGCATTTT. V is TRBV19 and J is TRBJ1-5; 10 nucleotides align to TRBD1. This CDR3 contains 14 residues. Germline V lookup: CDR1 LNHDA, CDR2 SQIVND (reference sequence). Trimming at V came to 8 bases and at J to 1 base, leaving 2 bases not matched to a gene.

The gene calls are TRBV5-1 and TRBJ2-1; 7 bases are shared with TRBD1. The CDR3 contains 15 residues. Germline loops: CDR1 SGHRS, CDR2 YFSETQ. V lost 0 bases, J lost 7 bases, and 7 bases stayed unmatched. CDR3: CASSLAGGRPNEQFF. The CDR3 nucleotides are TGCGCCAGCAGCTTGGCAGGGGGTCGGCCGAATGAGCAGTTCTTC.